This TCR beta chain emerged from a study of T cells in Graves' hyperthyroidism and ophthalmopathy (dated by TCRdb to about 2019). Regarding the complete study: Peripheral blood samples were taken at initial diagnosis, before any treatment was given. TCR V-J signatures able to tell the groups apart were searched for in a discovery cohort of 100 or so patients, of whom under 45 had Graves' ophthalmopathy and around 56 had stable Graves' hyperthyroidism. Whether ophthalmopathy could be predicted prospectively was tested in an independent validation cohort made up of 18 to 20 hyperthyroidism patients plus 17 patients who later progressed to ophthalmopathy. The 95 to 100 discovery patients were randomly divided into training and test sets at a 7:3 ratio. In roughly six Graves' hyperthyroidism patients, the study also compared T-cell repertoires from thyroid tissue with T-cell repertoires from blood. Following sampling, methimazole starting at 30 mg daily was given to hyperthyroidism patients, and high-dose intravenous methylprednisolone was given to ophthalmopathy patients. The paper describes TCR Vbeta CDR3 sequencing of 135 peripheral blood samples, made up of approximately 40 ophthalmopathy patients, more than 70 hyperthyroidism patients and 17 progressor patients.

There are many counts of this clonotype. It lacks a known antigen. The record has no base qualities; no much larger clone is one base away. Moderately to severely active disease, a Clinical Activity Score of at least 3, a NOSPECS grade of at least 4, and a duration under 3 months were present in ophthalmopathy patients. Exclusion was applied to patients with uncontrolled infections, other autoimmune diseases, pregnancy or lactation. Diagnoses were based on clinical symptoms, serum thyroxine and TRAb, thyroid ultrasound and orbital computed tomography. PBMCs were isolated from 7.5 to 10 ml of fresh peripheral blood by Ficoll-Paque density gradient centrifugation. Trizol reagent was used to extract total RNA, and RNA quality was then checked on an Agilent 2100 Bioanalyzer. Results and caveats for the whole study, not just this receptor: In validation, the model predicted progression to ophthalmopathy a median of about 5.9 months before onset, with approximately 70% sensitivity and around 76% specificity. Sample size was not statistically predetermined, and blinding of investigators to group allocation was not performed. A 13 V-J signature model separated ophthalmopathy from stable hyperthyroidism, with approximately 86% sensitivity and roughly 81% specificity in cross-validation and 80%/75% in testing. Most expanded thyroid clonotypes (frequency above 0.001) were also found in blood, which suggests that blood repertoires may mirror thyroid immune responses.

The TCR beta CDR3 regions were amplified from the RNA transcripts. The first round of RT-PCR for the TCR CDR3 was performed with the HTBI primer set and the Qiagen OneStep RT-PCR kit. The libraries were constructed in a second round of multiplex PCR and then size-selected and purified. Paired-end sequencing of the libraries was performed with 100 bp reads on an Illumina HiSeq2000. The authors' pipeline ran thus. SOAPnuke was used to process the raw data, throwing out any read that contained adapters or uncalled bases, had a mean Phred below 15, or lacked an exact constant-primer or identifier match. COPE v1.2.5 was used to merge high-quality paired reads, and clonotypes were defined as unique nucleotide sequences. Clonotypes were aligned to IMGT TRBV, TRBD and TRBJ reference segments using MiTCR v1.1. Analysis was restricted to V-J combinations with a frequency above 0.0001, which covered over 98% of repertoires. The TCS score was defined as F50 (clonal expansion) divided by E x V (chaos), with BLOSUM62-based TCRdist calculated between CDR3 peptides within each V-J. Welch's t-statistics and random forest reduced approximately 520 V-J features to under 15, which were used in a naive Bayes classifier (R e1071). TCRdb cleaned the public reads at Q25 with fastp, built clones with MiXCR and kept in-frame beta chains. Each entry is one CDR3 protein sequence, shown with its most common DNA and genes. TCRdb's processing, not the authors', yielded these V and J calls. The sample table records about 52,000 distinct CDR3 sequences; approximately 48% of these occur just once. The ten largest clones take up about a tenth of the sample.

The source of this sequence is a woman aged 45-60 years with Graves' ophthalmopathy. Material for sequencing was blood.

The CDR3 region has the sequence CASSLVTALGAGSTEAFF. The nucleotide sequence reads TGTGCCAGCAGCTTAGTGACCGCCTTGGGGGCTGGAAGCACTGAAGCTTTCTTT. The sequence joins TRBV13 to TRBJ1-1; the D region possibly corresponds to TRBD1 (6 bases align). Trimming removed 1 base from V and 4 bases from J, leaving 22 bases between the germline ends. The CDR3 measures 18 amino acids from cysteine to phenylalanine. Only CDR3 DNA remains: 54 bases, in frame from the first base. CDR1 is given as PRHDT and CDR2 as FYEKMQ, both from the germline V gene (reference sequence).